The rows below give T cell receptor beta chains drawn from one sample of a study of early T cells in non-severe SARS-CoV-2 infection. TCRdb reprocessed the 5' RACE reads with MiXCR, giving one entry per CDR3 protein. The profile shows about 69,000 distinct CDR3 sequences, 9.5% of them singletons. The specimen sequenced was whole blood. These receptors were obtained from an adult who was a healthcare worker with PCR-confirmed SARS-CoV-2 infection or an uninfected control (not recorded which). Each CDR3 is given with its conserved first and last residue. Fields, in order: D gene, V gene, J gene, clone size, CDR3 protein, CDR3 DNA. D genes are given only for firm matches. The size entry is marked missing in some rows and otherwise reads once, few, many or a size class.

NA	TRBV29-1	TRBJ1-2	few	CSVGRAGYTF	TGCAGCGTTGGCAGGGCTGGCTACACCTTC
NA	TRBV5-1	TRBJ1-6	NA	CASSLRVQDSPLHF	TGCGCCAGCAGTTTGCGGGTCCAGGATTCACCCCTCCACTTT
NA	TRBV6-5	TRBJ2-3	NA	CASRAAGTDTQYF	TGTGCCAGCAGGGCAGCGGGCACAGATACGCAGTATTTT
TRBD1	TRBV29-1	TRBJ2-1	few	CSAEVTGQGVNEQFF	TGCAGCGCTGAGGTCACGGGACAGGGGGTAAATGAGCAGTTCTTC
NA	TRBV20-1	TRBJ1-2	NA	CSPTEARGYTF	TGCAGTCCCACCGAAGCCCGGGGCTACACCTTC
NA	TRBV29-1	TRBJ2-5	NA	CSVDVGIETQYF	TGCAGCGTTGATGTAGGGATTGAGACCCAGTACTTC
NA	TRBV5-1	TRBJ2-7	NA	CASSSGAPGYYEQYF	TGCGCCAGCAGCTCTGGAGCCCCCGGCTACTACGAGCAGTACTTC
NA	TRBV3-1	TRBJ2-7	NA	CASSHREVGEQYF	TGTGCCAGCAGCCACCGAGAGGTGGGCGAGCAGTACTTC
NA	TRBV11-1	TRBJ2-1	NA	CASLRGPGIEQFF	TGTGCCAGCCTCCGGGGGCCAGGGATTGAGCAGTTCTTC
NA	TRBV30	TRBJ2-7	NA	CALSTGPFFF	TGTGCCCTCAGTACGGGTCCTTTTTTCTTC
NA	TRBV12-5	TRBJ2-1	many	CASRASTNNEQFF	TGTGCTAGTAGGGCTAGCACTAACAATGAGCAGTTCTTC
NA	TRBV28	TRBJ2-4	NA	CASSLKGNIQYF	TGTGCCAGCAGTTTGAAGGGGAACATTCAGTACTTC
NA	TRBV4-2	TRBJ1-3	many	CASSQDFAGLNTIYF	TGTGCCAGCAGCCAAGATTTTGCAGGGTTGAACACCATATATTTT
NA	TRBV6-6	TRBJ2-1	many	CASSYNLYNEQFF	TGTGCCAGCAGTTACAACCTCTACAATGAGCAGTTCTTC
TRBD1	TRBV7-2	TRBJ2-5	NA	CASSLWDRGLETQYF	TGTGCCAGCAGCTTATGGGACAGGGGTCTAGAGACCCAGTACTTC
TRBD1	TRBV7-2	TRBJ1-1	NA	CASSITGTGLAEAFF	TGTGCCAGCAGCATCACCGGGACAGGGCTGGCTGAAGCTTTCTTT
NA	TRBV18	TRBJ1-6	few	CASSPHRIGGPNSYNSPLHF	TGTGCCAGCTCACCTCACCGGATCGGGGGACCCAACTCCTATAATTCACCCCTCCACTTT
NA	TRBV27	TRBJ1-6	NA	CASSPTRHTGSIYNSPLHF	TGTGCCAGCAGCCCTACCCGTCATACAGGGAGCATCTATAATTCACCCCTCCACTTT
NA	TRBV7-9	TRBJ2-7	few	CASSSGAAYEQYF	TGTGCCAGCAGTTCAGGAGCAGCCTACGAGCAGTACTTC
NA	TRBV2	TRBJ2-6	NA	CASSEAPLGAGANVLTF	TGTGCCAGCAGTGAAGCCCCATTGGGGGCTGGGGCCAACGTCCTGACTTTC
TRBD1	TRBV20-1	TRBJ2-7	many	CSARDQDRTSYEQYF	TGCAGTGCTAGAGACCAGGACAGGACCTCCTACGAGCAGTACTTC
TRBD2	TRBV10-2	TRBJ2-3	NA	CASSSGGGQDTQYF	TGCGCCAGCAGTTCGGGAGGGGGGCAAGATACGCAGTATTTT
TRBD2	TRBV27	TRBJ2-3	NA	CASSSGTSGPPSTDTQYF	TGTGCCAGCAGTTCGGGGACTAGCGGCCCCCCTAGCACAGATACGCAGTATTTT
NA	TRBV7-9	TRBJ2-2	many	CASSLGTPGVSGELFF	TGTGCCAGCAGCTTAGGCACTCCCGGGGTGTCCGGGGAGCTGTTTTTT
NA	TRBV7-6	TRBJ1-3	many	CASSLALGENPGNTIYF	TGTGCCAGCAGCTTAGCGCTAGGGGAGAATCCTGGAAACACCATATATTTT
TRBD2	TRBV12-5	TRBJ2-3	many	CASGMSGGKDTQYF	TGTGCTAGTGGTATGAGCGGGGGGAAAGATACGCAGTATTTT
NA	TRBV5-1	TRBJ1-1	few	CASSLLVDTEAFF	TGCGCCAGCAGCTTGCTGGTGGACACTGAAGCTTTCTTT
NA	TRBV24-1	TRBJ2-3	many	CATSDPPPDTQYF	TGTGCCACCAGTGATCCCCCCCCAGATACGCAGTATTTT
TRBD1	TRBV9	TRBJ1-2	many	CASSGVTGFDGYTF	TGTGCCAGCAGCGGTGTGACAGGGTTTGATGGCTACACCTTC
TRBD1	TRBV2	TRBJ2-2	many	CASRGQANTGELFF	TGTGCCAGCAGAGGACAGGCGAACACCGGGGAGCTGTTTTTT
NA	TRBV10-3	TRBJ2-2	NA	CAISVGADMNTGELFF	TGTGCCATCAGTGTAGGAGCGGATATGAACACCGGGGAGCTGTTTTTT
NA	TRBV7-2	TRBJ2-3	NA	CASSHRDFTDTQYF	TGTGCCAGCAGCCACCGGGACTTCACAGATACGCAGTATTTT
NA	TRBV15	TRBJ2-7	few	CATSRDRIEQYF	TGTGCCACCAGCAGAGACCGAATCGAGCAGTACTTC
TRBD1	TRBV11-2	TRBJ1-6	NA	CASSLGGRGYNSPLHF	TGTGCCAGCAGCTTAGGTGGCAGGGGGTATAATTCACCCCTCCACTTT
NA	TRBV7-3	TRBJ2-7	many	CASSLSNRNEQYF	TGTGCCAGCAGCCTTTCTAATAGGAACGAGCAGTACTTC
TRBD2	TRBV14	TRBJ2-1	NA	CASSQVLYGGAGGVLEQFF	TGTGCCAGCAGCCAAGTGCTTTATGGAGGTGCGGGAGGCGTCCTTGAGCAGTTCTTC
NA	TRBV28	TRBJ2-4	NA	CASSSPGSGWAKNIQYF	TGTGCCAGCAGTTCCCCGGGATCTGGGTGGGCCAAAAACATTCAGTACTTC
NA	TRBV20-1	TRBJ2-1	few	CSFTGYNEQFF	TGCAGTTTCACGGGCTACAATGAGCAGTTCTTC
NA	TRBV7-2	TRBJ2-1	NA	CASSQGANKEEFF	TGTGCCAGCAGCCAAGGCGCCAATAAGGAGGAGTTCTTC
NA	TRBV11-2	TRBJ2-1	NA	CASSTFRGRGNEQFF	TGTGCCAGCAGCACTTTCCGAGGGAGAGGGAATGAGCAGTTCTTC
NA	TRBV18	TRBJ2-7	NA	CASSPAGRSSYEQYF	TGTGCCAGCTCACCGGCGGGGAGAAGCTCCTACGAGCAGTACTTC
NA	TRBV3-2	TRBJ1-4	NA	CASSRGGTNEKLFF	TGTGCCAGCAGCCGCGGGGGGACTAATGAAAAACTGTTTTTT
NA	TRBV12-5	TRBJ2-1	few	CASGLVSNEQFF	TGTGCTAGTGGTTTGGTCAGCAATGAGCAGTTCTTC
TRBD1	TRBV9	TRBJ1-6	NA	CASSTDRGRSPLHF	TGTGCCAGCAGCACGGACAGGGGCAGGTCACCCCTCCACTTT
NA	TRBV6-2/TRBV6-3	TRBJ2-2	NA	CASSYSHVIGELFF	TGTGCCAGCAGTTACTCCCATGTTATAGGGGAGCTGTTTTTT